Each of the 7 T cell receptor beta chains below was sequenced from the same sample in a study of OX40 agonist ivuxolimab in advanced cancers. Clones were sequenced by immunoSEQ multiplex PCR, and TCRdb holds only the in-frame ones, with some missing. The data contain 75,000 to 90,000 clones, about 90% of them seen just once; the ten biggest clones take up 1.1%. This sample comprised CD4+ or CD8+ T cells sorted from blood, obtained in a trial of the OX40 agonist ivuxolimab. These receptors all come from an adult with an advanced solid tumor such as melanoma, head and neck, liver or kidney cancer.

The chain combines TRBV10-3 with TRBJ2-1, with D tentatively TRBD2 (5 bases). Germline V CDR1 and CDR2: ENHRY, SYGVKD. The CDR3 consists of 16 residues. V lost 4 bases, J lost 0 bases, and 13 bases lay in between. The CDR3 spells CAISGGGLSSYNEQFF. The CDR3 DNA sequence: TGTGCCATCAGTGGCGGCGGGCTTAGCTCCTACAATGAGCAGTTCTTC.

The chain combines TRBV11-3 with TRBJ2-2; the D is unclear. Trimming shortened V by 8 bases and J by 3 bases, and 13 bases separated the two germline ends. CDR1 SGHNT and CDR2 YENEEA come from the germline V gene. This CDR3 spans 14 amino acids. In nucleotides, the CDR3 is TGTGCCAGCCGGACCGCTTACGACACCGGGGAGCTGTTTTTT. Encoded protein: CASRTAYDTGELFF.

The gene calls are TRBV7-8 and TRBJ2-3; D is uncertain. The ends were cut back, 2 bases at V and 4 bases at J, with 4 bases in the middle. Germline V gene lookup returns CDR1 SGHVS and CDR2 FQNEAQ. The CDR3 runs to 12 residues. The CDR3, as DNA: TGTGCCAGCAGCTTAAGGGCAGATACGCAGTATTTT. It is translated as CASSLRADTQYF.

This clone occurred a few times. The chain recombines TRBV10-3 with TRBJ1-3, with D hard to call. V was shortened by 10 bases and J by 4 bases, with 11 bases between the two germline ends. This CDR3 comprises 12 residues. The V gene's germline CDR1 is ENHRY and CDR2 SYGVKD. The CDR3 here is CATSIEGNTIYF. DNA for the CDR3: TGTGCCACTAGTATAGAGGGAAACACCATATATTTT.

The chain couples TRBV7-6 to TRBJ2-3; 9 positions match TRBD2. This CDR3 has 17 residues. CDR1 and CDR2 (germline): SGHVS, FNYEAQ. V was pared by 3 bases and J by 4 bases, with 11 bases of the junction left unmatched. CDR3 sequence (DNA): TGTGCCAGCAGCTTTTCACAGGCGGGAGGGGGCCCAGATACGCAGTATTTT. Translation gives CASSFSQAGGGPDTQYF.

This sequence joins TRBV7-9 and TRBJ1-1, with TRBD1 as a possible D gene (6 bases). Germline V gene data show CDR1 as SEHNR and CDR2 as FQNEAQ (reference sequence). There are 15 residues in the CDR3. V lost 6 bases to trimming and J lost 1 base, with 15 bases between them. The CDR3 bases are TGTGCCAGCAGTCCCGGAGGGACACGGAACACTGAAGCTTTCTTT. It yields the protein CASSPGGTRNTEAFF.

The CDR3 DNA is TGTGCCAGCAGCAGGGGTGGCACAGATACGCAGTATTTT. Translated: CASSRGGTDTQYF. This chain joins TRBV7-9 and TRBJ2-3; D may be TRBD1 (5 bases). Looked up from germline, CDR1 is SEHNR and CDR2 is FQNEAQ (reference sequence). CDR3 length equals 13 residues. The V end lost 5 bases, the J end lost 1 base, and 7 bases lay between the germline ends.